The rows below give T cell receptor beta chains drawn from one sample of a study of cytomegalovirus exposure and HLA in healthy donors. Profiled with immunoSEQ multiplex PCR; TCRdb holds only in-frame clones, not every one. Of 95,000 to 120,000 clones listed, around 95% are singletons. The sequenced sample was PBMCs. The source is a woman between 18 and 29 years old in good health and CMV-seronegative. The CDR3 runs from the conserved cysteine through the conserved F or W. The D gene is left open where the match is weak.

TRBV5-1 | TRBD2 | CASSLERGGPWNEQFF
TRBV14 | TRBD1 | CASRSGQGSTDTQYF
TRBV6-4 | TRBD1 | CASSASTGSLYGYTF
TRBV6-1 | TRBD1 | CASSTRTGGPYEQYF
TRBV29-1 | . | CSVGQRLNYEQYF
TRBV4-2 | TRBD2 | CASSQASGRELAKNIQYF
TRBV7-9 | . | CASSAGADEKLFF
TRBV6-4 | TRBD2 | CASSVGSGGTDTQYF
TRBV19 | . | CASSIPNRVGDGYTF
TRBV18 | . | CASSLAGNPTYEQYF
TRBV28 | . | CASSLRGEAFF
TRBV18 | TRBD1 | CASSVDRVNTGELFF
TRBV2 | TRBD1 | CASSADRAGANVLTF
TRBV6-4 | TRBD2 | CASSETSGGTDTQYF